This T cell receptor (beta chain) originates from a study of T-cell reconstitution after alpha-beta-depleted transplantation in children. Unique molecular identifiers were used to barcode this TCRbeta library. TCRdb re-called the PCR reads through MiXCR, storing one row per CDR3 protein. This sample has 800,000 to 1,000,000 distinct CDR3 sequences, with roughly 29% found just once. A remark on this clonotype: Antigen specificity is unknown.

The CDR3 spans 15 residues. Trimming shortened V by 4 bases and J by 0 bases, and 10 bases separated the two germline ends. Germline CDR1 reads SGHRS; CDR2 reads YFSETQ. Study results and caveats: Once a year had passed after transplant, T-cell counts and diversity came mostly from newly produced T cells.

This clonotype was obtained from a boy under two years old who had a stem cell transplant for SCID, so the T cells may come from the graft donor. The chain uses TRBV5-1 and TRBJ2-2; D not certain. The material sequenced was PBMCs, mostly from graft donor cells, taken 360 days after TCRalphabeta/CD19-depleted stem cell transplant. CDR3 in amino acids: CASSLKISNTGELFF. In DNA form, the CDR3 reads TGCGCCAGCAGCCTGAAAATTTCGAACACCGGGGAGCTGTTTTTT.